These T cell receptor beta chains were read from a single sample in a study of CD8 T cells in ankylosing spondylitis. TCRdb recomputed calls from the 5' RACE reads with MiXCR, one row per CDR3 protein. The top ten hold approximately 46% of the sample, which has approximately 220,000 distinct CDR3 sequences, about 16% seen once. Input material: blood, either unsorted or a sorted T cell fraction (not recorded which). All receptors come from a male donor with ankylosing spondylitis. Both conserved end residues are part of each CDR3. Fields, in order: V gene, D gene, clone size, J gene, CDR3 protein, CDR3 DNA. A D gene is named only where the DNA matches it firmly. Not all rows give a size; the values are once, few, many and, for expanded clones, a class.

TRBV30	NA	NA	TRBJ2-2	CAWSVGGELFF	TGTGCCTGGAGTGTAGGAGGGGAGCTGTTTTTT
TRBV7-6	NA	few	TRBJ2-3	CASSLVIKGSRQARDTQYF	TGTGCCAGCAGCTTAGTTATTAAGGGGTCGAGACAAGCCCGAGATACGCAGTATTTT
TRBV2	NA	NA	TRBJ1-2	CASNIGQDYGYTF	TGTGCCAGCAATATCGGGCAAGACTATGGCTACACCTTC
TRBV5-1	NA	NA	TRBJ2-3	CASSKGVRTDTQYF	TGCGCCAGCAGCAAGGGAGTTCGCACAGATACGCAGTATTTT
TRBV9	TRBD1	few	TRBJ2-5	CASSVGTGSEETQYF	TGTGCCAGCAGCGTCGGGACAGGCTCTGAAGAGACCCAGTACTTC
TRBV4-1	TRBD2	few	TRBJ2-6	CASSPSGPAAGANVLTF	TGCGCCAGCAGTCCTAGCGGTCCCGCCGCTGGGGCCAACGTCCTGACTTTC
TRBV15	TRBD1	NA	TRBJ1-4	CATSRTEGQGTEKLFF	TGTGCCACCAGCAGGACGGAGGGACAGGGGACTGAAAAACTGTTTTTT
TRBV7-9	TRBD2	few	TRBJ2-1	CASSLNPPGGTNNEQFF	TGTGCCAGCAGCTTAAACCCCCCCGGGGGGACCAACAATGAGCAGTTCTTC
TRBV4-1	TRBD2	few	TRBJ2-2	CASSQHLAGVYTGELFF	TGCGCCAGCAGCCAACACTTAGCGGGAGTGTACACCGGGGAGCTGTTTTTT
TRBV7-8	NA	many	TRBJ1-4	CASSRQTTNEKLFF	TGTGCCAGCAGCCGACAGACAACTAATGAAAAACTGTTTTTT
TRBV10-3	TRBD1	NA	TRBJ2-7	CAISEVTGGPPGEQYF	TGTGCCATCAGTGAAGTGACAGGGGGGCCACCTGGCGAGCAGTACTTC
TRBV4-1	TRBD1	few	TRBJ2-7	CASSQVQGVEQYF	TGCGCCAGCAGCCAAGTCCAGGGGGTGGAGCAGTACTTC